This is a list of T cell receptor beta chains from one sample in a study of cytomegalovirus exposure and HLA in healthy donors. Assay: immunoSEQ multiplex PCR; the TCRdb copy retains only in-frame clones and omits some. This listing includes 150,000 or so clones. The sample consisted of PBMCs. Source of these receptors: a woman younger than 30 in good health and CMV-seronegative. The CDR3 runs from the conserved cysteine through the conserved F or W. Fields, in order: J gene, CDR3 length, clone size, V gene, D gene, CDR3 protein, CDR3 DNA. The D gene is left open where the match is weak. Only part of the rows carry a size: once, few, many, or a class if the clone is expanded.

TRBJ2-5 | 15 | NA | TRBV5-8 | NA | CASSYRDSRTGTQYF | TGTGCCAGCAGCTACCGGGACTCCAGGACCGGGACCCAGTACTTC
TRBJ1-5 | 14 | NA | TRBV15 | NA | CATSRGRGSQPQHF | TGTGCCACCAGCAGAGGAAGGGGATCTCAGCCCCAGCATTTT
TRBJ2-3 | 15 | NA | TRBV9 | TRBD2 | CASSVDGGRADTQYF | TGTGCCAGCAGCGTAGATGGCGGGAGGGCAGATACGCAGTATTTT
TRBJ2-7 | 12 | NA | TRBV28 | NA | CASSRAPYEQYF | TGTGCCAGCAGCCGCGCCCCCTACGAGCAGTACTTC
TRBJ1-5 | 14 | NA | TRBV2 | TRBD1 | CASSAQGAAQPQHF | TGTGCCAGCAGTGCGCAGGGGGCGGCTCAGCCCCAGCATTTT
TRBJ1-2 | 14 | NA | TRBV28 | NA | CASTPPGEGYGYTF | TGTGCCAGCACCCCTCCGGGGGAAGGATATGGCTACACCTTC
TRBJ1-4 | 15 | medium-sized | TRBV4-2 | NA | CASSQDRSTNEKLFF | TGTGCCAGCAGCCAAGACAGGTCAACTAATGAAAAACTGTTTTTT
TRBJ1-1 | 12 | NA | TRBV29-1 | NA | CSVGRVENEAFF | TGCAGCGTTGGGAGGGTCGAGAATGAAGCTTTCTTT
TRBJ1-4 | 15 | NA | TRBV6-5 | TRBD1 | CASRSGDRGGEKLFF | TGTGCCAGCAGATCCGGTGACAGGGGAGGCGAAAAACTGTTTTTT
TRBJ1-6 | 14 | NA | TRBV6-6 | NA | CASHLERGNSPLHF | TGTGCCAGCCATTTGGAGCGGGGTAATTCACCCCTCCACTTT
TRBJ1-5 | 15 | NA | TRBV6-1 | NA | CASSEARTGWQPQHF | TGTGCCAGCAGTGAAGCACGTACGGGGTGGCAGCCCCAGCATTTT
TRBJ2-2 | 18 | NA | TRBV5-4 | TRBD2 | CASSPGTSGRSYTGELFF | TGTGCCAGCAGCCCCGGGACTAGCGGGAGGTCGTACACCGGGGAGCTGTTTTTT
TRBJ2-1 | 16 | NA | TRBV7-2 | TRBD2 | CASSLTSARSYNEQFF | TGTGCCAGCAGCTTGACTAGCGCCAGAAGCTACAATGAGCAGTTCTTC
TRBJ1-5 | 15 | NA | TRBV28 | NA | CASSSSDNSNQPQHF | TGTGCCAGCAGTTCGTCAGACAATAGCAATCAGCCCCAGCATTTT
TRBJ1-2 | 14 | NA | TRBV5-5 | TRBD1 | CASSPDRVDYGYTF | TGTGCCAGCAGCCCCGACAGGGTCGACTATGGCTACACCTTC
TRBJ1-1 | 16 | NA | TRBV30 | NA | CAWSVPRGFGNTEAFF | TGTGCCTGGAGTGTCCCCAGAGGGTTTGGGAACACTGAAGCTTTCTTT
TRBJ2-3 | 16 | NA | TRBV11-3 | TRBD2 | CASSGLAGGSTDTQYF | TGTGCCAGCAGCGGACTAGCGGGAGGAAGCACAGATACGCAGTATTTT
TRBJ2-1 | 16 | NA | TRBV9 | TRBD1 | CASSVRTGTGADEQFF | TGTGCCAGCAGCGTAAGGACCGGGACAGGGGCCGATGAGCAGTTCTTC
TRBJ2-7 | 17 | NA | TRBV15 | NA | CATSRDSRGRGSYEQYF | TGTGCCACCAGCAGAGATTCTAGAGGTCGTGGGTCCTACGAGCAGTACTTC
TRBJ2-7 | 14 | NA | TRBV27 | NA | CASSLWGGHYEQYF | TGTGCCAGCAGTTTATGGGGGGGACACTACGAGCAGTACTTC
TRBJ2-1 | 16 | NA | TRBV6-1 | TRBD1 | CASSDPGTDPLNEQFF | TGTGCCAGCAGTGACCCTGGGACAGACCCTCTCAATGAGCAGTTCTTC
TRBJ2-7 | 15 | NA | TRBV30 | TRBD2 | CAWTEGLAGAYEQYF | TGTGCCTGGACCGAAGGACTAGCGGGAGCATACGAGCAGTACTTC
TRBJ2-1 | 11 | NA | TRBV6-1 | NA | CASTQYNEQFF | TGTGCCAGCACTCAGTACAATGAGCAGTTCTTC
TRBJ1-1 | 14 | NA | TRBV5-4 | NA | CATEEGGREVRAFF | TGTGCCACCGAAGAGGGCGGGAGGGAAGTTAGGGCTTTCTTT
TRBJ1-5 | 14 | NA | TRBV6-1 | NA | CASSEQGWGQPQHF | TGTGCCAGCAGTGAACAGGGGTGGGGTCAGCCCCAGCATTTT
TRBJ2-5 | 22 | NA | TRBV19 | TRBD2 | CASSHIYIGRTSGAPRRETQYF | TGTGCCAGTAGTCACATATATATAGGAAGGACTAGCGGCGCACCGAGACGAGAGACCCAGTACTTC
TRBJ2-3 | 16 | NA | TRBV25-1 | NA | CASSEPGSLYTDTQYF | TGTGCCAGCAGTGAACCGGGGAGTCTTTACACAGATACGCAGTATTTT
TRBJ1-2 | 13 | NA | TRBV6-5 | NA | CASSYLSNYGYTF | TGTGCCAGCAGTTACTTATCTAACTATGGCTACACCTTC